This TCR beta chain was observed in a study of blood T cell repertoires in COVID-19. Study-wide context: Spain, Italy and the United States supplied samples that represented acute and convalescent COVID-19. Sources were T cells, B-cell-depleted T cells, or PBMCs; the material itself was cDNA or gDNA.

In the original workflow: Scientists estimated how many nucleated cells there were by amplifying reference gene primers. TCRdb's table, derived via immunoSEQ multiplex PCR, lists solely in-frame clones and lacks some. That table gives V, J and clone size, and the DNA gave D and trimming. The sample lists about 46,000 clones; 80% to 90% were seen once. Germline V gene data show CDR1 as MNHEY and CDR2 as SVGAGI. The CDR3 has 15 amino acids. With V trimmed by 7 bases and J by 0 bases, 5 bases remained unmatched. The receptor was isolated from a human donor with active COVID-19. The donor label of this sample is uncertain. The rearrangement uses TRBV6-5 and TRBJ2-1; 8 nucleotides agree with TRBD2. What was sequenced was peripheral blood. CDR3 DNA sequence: TGTGCCAGCACTTGGCGGGGGGACTCCTACAATGAGCAGTTCTTC. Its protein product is CASTWRGDSYNEQFF.